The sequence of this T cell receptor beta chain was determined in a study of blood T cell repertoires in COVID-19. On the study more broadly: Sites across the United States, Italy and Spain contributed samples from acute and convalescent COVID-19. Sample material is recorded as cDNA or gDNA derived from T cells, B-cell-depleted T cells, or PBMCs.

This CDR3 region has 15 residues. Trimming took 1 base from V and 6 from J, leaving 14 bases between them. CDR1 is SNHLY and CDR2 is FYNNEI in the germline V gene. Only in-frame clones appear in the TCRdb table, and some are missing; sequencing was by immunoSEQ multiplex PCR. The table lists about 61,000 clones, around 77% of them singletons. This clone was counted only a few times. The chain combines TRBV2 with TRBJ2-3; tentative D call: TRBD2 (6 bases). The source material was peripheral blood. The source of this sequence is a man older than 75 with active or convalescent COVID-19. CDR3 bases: TGTGCCAGCAGTGAAGGCGACTGGGGGACTGATACGCAGTATTTT. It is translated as CASSEGDWGTDTQYF.